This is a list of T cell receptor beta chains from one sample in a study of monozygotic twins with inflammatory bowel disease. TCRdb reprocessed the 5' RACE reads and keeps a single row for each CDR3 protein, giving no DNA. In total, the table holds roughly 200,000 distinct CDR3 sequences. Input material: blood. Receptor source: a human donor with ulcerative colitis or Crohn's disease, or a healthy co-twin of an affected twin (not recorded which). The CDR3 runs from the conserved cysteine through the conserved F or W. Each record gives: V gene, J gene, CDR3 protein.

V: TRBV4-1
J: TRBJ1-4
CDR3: CASSQDQGIGEKLFF

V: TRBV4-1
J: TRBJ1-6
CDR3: CASSQDPSNSPLHF

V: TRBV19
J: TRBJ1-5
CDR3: CASSIGQGGWPQHF

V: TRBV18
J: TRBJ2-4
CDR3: CASSPEGIQYF

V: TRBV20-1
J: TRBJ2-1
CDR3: CSATVGGGYYNEQFF

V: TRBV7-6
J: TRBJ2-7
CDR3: CASSRGQAGEQYF

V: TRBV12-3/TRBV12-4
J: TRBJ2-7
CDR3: CASSYRGPSSYEQYF

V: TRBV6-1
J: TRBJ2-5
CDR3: CASRDLGVGLETQYF

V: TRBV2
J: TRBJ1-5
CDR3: CASSESEQPQHF

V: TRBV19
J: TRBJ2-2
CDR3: CASVNRTNTGELFF

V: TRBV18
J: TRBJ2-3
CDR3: CASSPRARDADTQYF

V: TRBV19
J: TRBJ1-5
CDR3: CASSIAPWKIRNQPQHF

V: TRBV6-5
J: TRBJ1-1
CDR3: CASSYSILRSTEAFF

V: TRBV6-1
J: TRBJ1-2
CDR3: CASSPGGHPNYGYTF

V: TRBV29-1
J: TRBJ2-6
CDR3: CSVGDRQPLWSSGANVLTF

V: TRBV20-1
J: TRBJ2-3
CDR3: CSAPTGGSDTQYF

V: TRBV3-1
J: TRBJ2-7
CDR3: CASSQGSRDEQYF

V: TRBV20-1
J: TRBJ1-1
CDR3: CSASPDMNTEAFF

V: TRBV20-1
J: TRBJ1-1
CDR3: CSARADNTGAFF

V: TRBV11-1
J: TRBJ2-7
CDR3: CASSLRSQAYEQYF

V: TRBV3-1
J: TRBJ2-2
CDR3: CASSQEGTGGSGELFF

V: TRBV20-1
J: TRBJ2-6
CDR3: CSAREQGYGANVLTF

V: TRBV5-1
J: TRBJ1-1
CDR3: CASSQQLIQMNTEAFF

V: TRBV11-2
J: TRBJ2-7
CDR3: CASSPGRLAGVLYEQYF

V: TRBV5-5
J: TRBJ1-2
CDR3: CASSSGVSYGYTF

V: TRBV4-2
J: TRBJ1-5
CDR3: CASSQDEGGKPQHF

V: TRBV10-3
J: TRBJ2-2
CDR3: CAISPTSGGPNTGELFF

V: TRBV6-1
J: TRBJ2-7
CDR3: CASPIEGSAAEQYF

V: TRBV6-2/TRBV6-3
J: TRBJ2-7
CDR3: CASSYSIGARGYEQYF

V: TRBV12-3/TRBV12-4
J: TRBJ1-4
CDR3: CASRGTGQEKLFF

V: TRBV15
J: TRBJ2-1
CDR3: CATSRARDRGSYNEQFF

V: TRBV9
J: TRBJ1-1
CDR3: CASSALQGGTEAFF

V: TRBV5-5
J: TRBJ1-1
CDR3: CASSSRAHTEAFF

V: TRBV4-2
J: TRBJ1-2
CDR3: CASSQSRRDYGYTF

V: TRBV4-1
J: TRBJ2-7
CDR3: CASSYGLAENEQYF

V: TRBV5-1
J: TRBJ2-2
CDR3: CASSRKVGELFF

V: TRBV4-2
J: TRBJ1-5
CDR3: CASSQDSQEQPQHF

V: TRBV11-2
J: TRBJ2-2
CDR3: CASSSKTSGGAGTGELFF

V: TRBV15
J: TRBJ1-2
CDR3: CATSRDRSDDYTF

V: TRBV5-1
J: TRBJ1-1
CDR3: CASSLGNGLLAFF

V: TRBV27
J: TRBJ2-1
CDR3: CASSLGTGVYNEQFF

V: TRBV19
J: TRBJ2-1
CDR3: CASSGGALGDEQFF

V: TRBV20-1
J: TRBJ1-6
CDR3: CSAMELNNSPLHF

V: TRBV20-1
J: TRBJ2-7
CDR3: CSARDGQVKEQYF

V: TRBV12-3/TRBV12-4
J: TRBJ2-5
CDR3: CASSFSGLRAQYF

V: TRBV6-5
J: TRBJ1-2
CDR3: CASTPGTETPYYGYTF

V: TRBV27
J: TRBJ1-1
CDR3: CASSLLWNTEAFF

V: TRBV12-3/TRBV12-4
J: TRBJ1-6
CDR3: CASSLTPQPALHF

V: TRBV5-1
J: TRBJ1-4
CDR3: CASSLKPGEKLFF

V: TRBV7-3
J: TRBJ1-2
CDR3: CASSSPTGIGYTF

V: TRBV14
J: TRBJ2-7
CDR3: CASSQGRQVNLYEQYF

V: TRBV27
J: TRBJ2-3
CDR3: CASSLSRPGDTQYF

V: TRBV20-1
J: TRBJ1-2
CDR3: CSAKPRDRVGDGYTF

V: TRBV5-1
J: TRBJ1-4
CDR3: CASSLFPSGTEEKLFF

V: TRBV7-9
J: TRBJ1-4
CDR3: CASSLRSGHSNEKLFF

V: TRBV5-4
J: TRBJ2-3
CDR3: CASSPRDRATDTQYF

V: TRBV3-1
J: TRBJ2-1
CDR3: CASSPLRGGGAYNEQFF

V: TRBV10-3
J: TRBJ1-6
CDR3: CAIREDATYNSPLHF

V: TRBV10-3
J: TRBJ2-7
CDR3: CAIRGQGASYEQYF